These T cell receptor beta chains were read from a single sample in a study of blood T cell repertoires in COVID-19. The repertoire was sequenced with immunoSEQ multiplex PCR; TCRdb's copy has only in-frame clones and lacks some. Of 150,000 to 180,000 clones listed, around three quarters are singletons. The source material was peripheral blood. These receptors were taken from an elderly man with acute or convalescent COVID-19. Both conserved end residues are part of each CDR3. The order of the fields is CDR3 DNA, CDR3 protein, CDR3 length, J gene, V gene, D gene, clone size. D genes are given only for firm matches. Clone size appears in some rows only: once, few, many, or a class for an expanded clone.

DNA: TGTGCCAGCAGCTCAACCGGGACAGCGCTGAATGAGCAGTTCTTC
CDR3: CASSSTGTALNEQFF
length: 15
J: TRBJ2-1
V: TRBV5-4
D: TRBD1
size: .

DNA: TGTGCCAGCAGTTACTCCCTGGGACAGGGGTATGGCTACACCTTC
CDR3: CASSYSLGQGYGYTF
length: 15
J: TRBJ1-2
V: TRBV6-5
D: TRBD1
size: .

DNA: TGTGCCAGCAGCTGGAGTATAGGGGCTGAAGCTTTCTTT
CDR3: CASSWSIGAEAFF
length: 13
J: TRBJ1-1
V: TRBV14
D: .
size: .

DNA: TGTGCCAGCGGCCGCACTTGGGGACAGGCTGAAAAACTGTTTTTT
CDR3: CASGRTWGQAEKLFF
length: 15
J: TRBJ1-4
V: TRBV27
D: TRBD1
size: few

DNA: TGCGCCAGCAGCCTTACAGGGTTGGACCCCTACGAGCAGTACTTC
CDR3: CASSLTGLDPYEQYF
length: 15
J: TRBJ2-7
V: TRBV4-3
D: .
size: few

DNA: TGCAGCGTGACTAGCGGCAATGAGCAGTTCTTC
CDR3: CSVTSGNEQFF
length: 11
J: TRBJ2-1
V: TRBV29-1
D: TRBD2
size: few

DNA: TGCAGTGCCGCAGGTGATGAAAAACTGTTTTTT
CDR3: CSAAGDEKLFF
length: 11
J: TRBJ1-4
V: TRBV20-1
D: .
size: few

DNA: TGCGCCAGCAGCTTACTAGCGGGGGTAATGGCCGGGGAGCTGTTTTTT
CDR3: CASSLLAGVMAGELFF
length: 16
J: TRBJ2-2
V: TRBV5-1
D: TRBD2
size: .

DNA: TGTGCCAGCAGCCGGGGACAGGCAGGGACCCAGTACTTC
CDR3: CASSRGQAGTQYF
length: 13
J: TRBJ2-5
V: TRBV6-5
D: TRBD1
size: .

DNA: TGTGCCAGCAGCCGAAGGGACACCCGGACTAGCGGGAGCTCCTACAATGAGCAGTTCTTC
CDR3: CASSRRDTRTSGSSYNEQFF
length: 20
J: TRBJ2-1
V: TRBV4-2
D: TRBD2
size: few

DNA: TGTGCCTGGAGCGGGACTAGCGCATACAATGAGCAGTTCTTC
CDR3: CAWSGTSAYNEQFF
length: 14
J: TRBJ2-1
V: TRBV30
D: TRBD2
size: .

DNA: TGTGCCAGCAGTTTCTCAGGGATCTTCGGGGTCCTGACTTTC
CDR3: CASSFSGIFGVLTF
length: 14
J: TRBJ2-6
V: TRBV28
D: .
size: once

DNA: TGTGCCAGCAGTGAATTGGTCGGTACTAACTATGGCTACACCTTC
CDR3: CASSELVGTNYGYTF
length: 15
J: TRBJ1-2
V: TRBV6-1
D: .
size: .

DNA: TGTGCCAGCAGTTTACCGGGACAGGGGGCCCTTGGGTATGGCTACACCTTC
CDR3: CASSLPGQGALGYGYTF
length: 17
J: TRBJ1-2
V: TRBV28
D: TRBD1
size: few

DNA: TGCGCCAGCAGCTTGGGCAGTTTTAACTATGGCTACACCTTC
CDR3: CASSLGSFNYGYTF
length: 14
J: TRBJ1-2
V: TRBV5-1
D: .
size: .

DNA: TGTGCCAGCAGTACTATGATCAGTACAGATACGCAGTATTTT
CDR3: CASSTMISTDTQYF
length: 14
J: TRBJ2-3
V: TRBV2
D: .
size: once

DNA: TGCGCCAGCAGCCAACACAACCAAGAGACCCAGTACTTC
CDR3: CASSQHNQETQYF
length: 13
J: TRBJ2-5
V: TRBV4-3
D: .
size: .

DNA: TGTGCCAGCAGCCCGGGGGGGGCAGATACGCAGTATTTT
CDR3: CASSPGGADTQYF
length: 13
J: TRBJ2-3
V: TRBV7-3
D: TRBD2
size: .

DNA: TGTGCCAGCAGCCAGGGTCGGGAGGGACGCACAGATACGCAGTATTTT
CDR3: CASSQGREGRTDTQYF
length: 16
J: TRBJ2-3
V: TRBV11-2
D: TRBD2
size: .

DNA: TGCGCCAGCAGCCCGACAGGGGTATCTGAAGCTTTCTTT
CDR3: CASSPTGVSEAFF
length: 13
J: TRBJ1-1
V: TRBV5-1
D: TRBD1
size: .

DNA: TGTGCCAGCAGCTTAGGCTTAGCGGGGGGTCAAGAGACCCAGTACTTC
CDR3: CASSLGLAGGQETQYF
length: 16
J: TRBJ2-5
V: TRBV7-2
D: TRBD2
size: .

DNA: TGTGCCATCAGTGAGTCGACAGGGGATGTTGCTTTCTTT
CDR3: CAISESTGDVAFF
length: 13
J: TRBJ1-1
V: TRBV10-3
D: TRBD1
size: few

DNA: TGCGCCAGCAGCCCCGGACAGGGGATGAAAAACAATGAGCAGTTCTTC
CDR3: CASSPGQGMKNNEQFF
length: 16
J: TRBJ2-1
V: TRBV5-1
D: TRBD1
size: .

DNA: TGCGCCAGCAGCCAAGGGGGCTACAATGAGCAGTTCTTC
CDR3: CASSQGGYNEQFF
length: 13
J: TRBJ2-1
V: TRBV10-1
D: .
size: .

DNA: TGTGCCAGCGGACTAGCGGGGCTTACCTACGAGCAGTACTTC
CDR3: CASGLAGLTYEQYF
length: 14
J: TRBJ2-7
V: TRBV7-2
D: TRBD2
size: few

DNA: TGTGCCTGGAGTGCCCTGGCAAATCAGCCCCAGCATTTT
CDR3: CAWSALANQPQHF
length: 13
J: TRBJ1-5
V: TRBV30
D: .
size: .

DNA: TGCGCCAGCAGCCGCGCGGAGATAGATACGCAGTATTTT
CDR3: CASSRAEIDTQYF
length: 13
J: TRBJ2-3
V: TRBV5-1
D: .
size: few

DNA: TGTGCCAGCAGTTCCCATATCAGGGTCTCTGGAAACACCATATATTTT
CDR3: CASSSHIRVSGNTIYF
length: 16
J: TRBJ1-3
V: TRBV2
D: .
size: .

DNA: TGCGCCAGCAGACGCCTAGGCCGAAGGGGCCAAGAGACCCAGTACTTC
CDR3: CASRRLGRRGQETQYF
length: 16
J: TRBJ2-5
V: TRBV5-1
D: .
size: .

DNA: TGTGCCAGCAGCTCAAGCGGGGGCGGCACCGGGGAGCTGTTTTTT
CDR3: CASSSSGGGTGELFF
length: 15
J: TRBJ2-2
V: TRBV7-3
D: TRBD2
size: .

DNA: TGTGCCATCAGTGGCGACCTTGGAGGGGGCGATTTGGGCGAGCAGTACTTC
CDR3: CAISGDLGGGDLGEQYF
length: 17
J: TRBJ2-7
V: TRBV10-3
D: .
size: .

DNA: TGTGCCAGCAGCCAAGAGTTTAGCCTAAGCTCCTACAATGAGCAGTTCTTC
CDR3: CASSQEFSLSSYNEQFF
length: 17
J: TRBJ2-1
V: TRBV4-2
D: .
size: .

DNA: TGTGCCTGGAGCCAGGGAGGGGAAGGTAATGAAAAACTGTTTTTT
CDR3: CAWSQGGEGNEKLFF
length: 15
J: TRBJ1-4
V: TRBV30
D: .
size: few

DNA: TGTGCCACCTTCGCAGCCACAGGGGGGATACTCAATCAGCCCCAGCATTTT
CDR3: CATFAATGGILNQPQHF
length: 17
J: TRBJ1-5
V: TRBV7-4
D: TRBD1
size: .

DNA: TGTGCCAGCAGCTTAGAGGGAGGCTATGGCTACACCTTC
CDR3: CASSLEGGYGYTF
length: 13
J: TRBJ1-2
V: TRBV7-2
D: .
size: .

DNA: TGTGCCAGCATGAAGACTAGCACAGATACGCAGTATTTT
CDR3: CASMKTSTDTQYF
length: 13
J: TRBJ2-3
V: TRBV6-5
D: .
size: .

DNA: TGCGCCAGCAGCTTGAGCGCAGGGGCAGACACCGGGGAGCTGTTTTTT
CDR3: CASSLSAGADTGELFF
length: 16
J: TRBJ2-2
V: TRBV5-1
D: .
size: .